This T cell receptor (beta chain) was identified during a study of cytomegalovirus exposure and HLA in healthy donors. Healthy individuals who donated bone marrow served as the donors. Study findings and constraints: Some 150 TCR beta chains were listed as cytomegalovirus-associated.

Note on this clone: Its antigen is not identified.

Germline values: CDR1 KGHSH, CDR2 LQKENI. The CDR3 length is 14 residues. J gave up 4 bases and V 4 bases, and 6 bases lay outside the gene matches. PCR used 60 Vbeta primers and 13 Jbeta primers. Original data processing: A later analysis counted about 80 million unique TCR beta chains, 9.5 million to 12 million shared. Clones were read by immunoSEQ multiplex PCR, and TCRdb kept only the in-frame ones, dropping some. V, J and clone size are taken as reported in that table, and D and trimming were inferred from the DNA itself. The sample holds 60,000 to 75,000 clones. The chain joins TRBV18 to TRBJ1-1; 7 positions match TRBD1. The TCR sequence derives from a female donor in good health and CMV-seropositive. Sequenced: PBMCs. DNA of the CDR3: TGTGCCAGCTCACGGACGGGACAGAGCACTGAAGCTTTCTTT. This sequence encodes CASSRTGQSTEAFF.